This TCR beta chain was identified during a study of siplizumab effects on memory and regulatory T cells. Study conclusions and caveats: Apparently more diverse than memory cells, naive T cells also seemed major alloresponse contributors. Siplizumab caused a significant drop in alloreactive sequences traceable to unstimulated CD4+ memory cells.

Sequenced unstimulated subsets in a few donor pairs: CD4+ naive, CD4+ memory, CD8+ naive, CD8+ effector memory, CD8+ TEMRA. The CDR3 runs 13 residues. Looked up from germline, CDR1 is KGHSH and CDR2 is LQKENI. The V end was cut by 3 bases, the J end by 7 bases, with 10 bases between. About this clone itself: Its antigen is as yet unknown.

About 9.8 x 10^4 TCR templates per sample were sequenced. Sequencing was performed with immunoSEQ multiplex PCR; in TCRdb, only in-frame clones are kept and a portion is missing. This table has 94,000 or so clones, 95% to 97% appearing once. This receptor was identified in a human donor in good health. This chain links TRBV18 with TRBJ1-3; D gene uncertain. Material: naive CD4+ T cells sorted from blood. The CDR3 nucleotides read TGTGCCAGCTCACCCCCAGCCAGGAACACCATATATTTT. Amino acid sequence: CASSPPARNTIYF.